The next 22 T cell receptor beta chains were all read from a single sample in a study of T cells in Graves' hyperthyroidism and ophthalmopathy. Template material for amplifying TCR beta CDR3 regions consisted of RNA transcripts. When the TCR CDR3 underwent first-round RT-PCR, the HTBI primer set was used. TCRdb re-analysed the multiplex PCR reads in MiXCR, keeping a single row per CDR3 protein. The table records approximately 370,000 distinct CDR3 sequences, 17% of them present only once. Input material: blood. The receptor set was obtained from a woman aged 25-40 years with Graves' hyperthyroidism that later progressed to Graves' ophthalmopathy.

This clonotype was counted at least ten times. V is TRBV6-1 and J is TRBJ2-2, with 7 positions matching TRBD1. CDR3 length: 18 residues. J lost 0 bases, V lost 5 bases, and 12 bases had no gene match. Per the germline V gene, CDR1 is MNHNS and CDR2 is SASEGT. The CDR3 is CASSFVPGQRSNTGELFF. DNA for the CDR3: TGTGCCAGCAGTTTCGTCCCGGGACAGCGATCGAACACCGGGGAGCTGTTTTTT.

The chain links TRBV4-1 to TRBJ1-3; no firm D call. Per the germline V gene, CDR1 is MGHRA and CDR2 is YSYEKL. Trimming left V 1 base short and J 2 bases short, with 9 bases between. CDR3 length: 15 residues. CDR3 sequence (DNA): TGCGCCAGCAGCCAAGTATTTGGTCCTGGAAACACCATATATTTT. Its protein is CASSQVFGPGNTIYF.

In its sample, this clonotype was seen a few times. This sequence joins TRBV20-1 and TRBJ2-7; 9 bases map to TRBD1. This CDR3 comprises 12 residues. The J segment lost 5 bases and the V segment lost 5 bases, leaving 4 bases of the junction unmatched. From germline, CDR1 is DFQATT and CDR2 SNEGSKA (reference sequence). The CDR3 region is CSAPGQGNEQYF. As DNA, the CDR3 is TGCAGTGCTCCGGGACAGGGAAACGAGCAGTACTTC.

The rearrangement links TRBV6-1 to TRBJ2-5; weak D call: TRBD1 (6 bases). Germline V gene lookup returns CDR1 MNHNS and CDR2 SASEGT. Trimming removed 6 bases from V and 0 bases from J, with 20 bases in between. The CDR3 contains 17 residues. For the CDR3, the DNA is TGTGCCAGCAGCAATGACAGGAGTTTATCGTACCAAGAGACCCAGTACTTC. This sequence encodes CASSNDRSLSYQETQYF.

This clonotype was seen ten or more times. The gene calls are TRBV7-9 and TRBJ2-1; TRBD2 aligns across 8 bases. V gave up 5 bases and J gave up 1 base; unmatched junction bases: 1. The CDR3 runs 14 residues. Germline V CDR1 and CDR2: SEHNR, FQNEAQ (reference sequence). CDR3 in DNA: TGTGCCAGCAGCCCGGGAGGGTCCTACAATGAGCAGTTCTTC. Translation gives CASSPGGSYNEQFF.

This chain connects TRBV25-1 to TRBJ1-6; D is undetermined. The CDR3 spans 14 residues. Between the trimmed V and J ends, which lost 2 bases and 11 bases, there was a span of 13 bases. Germline values: CDR1 MGHDK, CDR2 SYGVNS. The CDR3 loop reads CASSEVRVSTPLHF. In DNA form, the CDR3 reads TGTGCCAGCAGTGAAGTTCGGGTCAGCACACCCCTCCACTTT.

In its sample, this clonotype was seen a few times. The genes are TRBV29-1 and TRBJ1-5; 7 bases are a match to TRBD1. The ends lost 4 bases at V and 3 bases at J; junction bases unmatched: 3. The V gene's germline CDR1 is SQVTM and CDR2 ANQGSEA. The CDR3 is 13 residues long. CDR3 DNA sequence: TGCAGCGTTGCAGGGGGGATCAATCAGCCCCAGCATTTT. As protein: CSVAGGINQPQHF.

There are many counts of this clonotype. The J gene is TRBJ2-5, the V gene TRBV28; TRBD2 matches 8 bases. V trimming: 4 bases; J trimming: 4 bases; junction bases outside the gene matches: 2. There are 13 residues in the CDR3. The germline V gene encodes CDR1 MDHEN and CDR2 SYDVKM. The CDR3 spells CASSSGLVETQYF. For the CDR3, the DNA is TGTGCCAGCAGTTCGGGACTAGTAGAGACCCAGTACTTC. The full variable domain, its missing parts supplied by reference TRBV28 and TRBJ2-5, is DVKVTQSSRYLVKRTGEKVFLECVQDMDHENMFWYRQDPGLGLRLIYFSYDVKMKEKGDIPEGYSVSREKKERFSLILESASTNQTSMYLCASSSGLVETQYFGPGTRLLVL.

This clonotype was counted ten times or more. The chain couples TRBV27 to TRBJ1-2; tentatively, D is TRBD1 (5 bases). Trimming removed 1 base from V and 0 bases from J, with 9 bases in between. Germline CDR1 MNHEY, CDR2 SMNVEV (reference sequence). The CDR3 is made up of 15 amino acids. The CDR3 here is CASSLYGGANYGYTF. The CDR3 DNA follows: TGTGCCAGCAGTTTATATGGGGGAGCTAACTATGGCTACACCTTC.

J is TRBJ1-1 and V is TRBV19; tentatively, D is TRBD1 (6 bases). V gave up 11 bases and J gave up 1 base, with 23 bases separating them. This CDR3 spans 16 amino acids. Germline loops: CDR1 LNHDA, CDR2 SQIVND (reference sequence). This CDR3 reads CASKAATGNPNTEAFF. Written as DNA, the CDR3 is TGTGCCTCCAAAGCCGCGACAGGTAACCCGAACACTGAAGCTTTCTTT.

Turning to this clonotype: A clone one base away is much larger, so this may be a read error. The genes are TRBV9 and TRBJ2-1, with TRBD2 as a possible D gene (6 bases). From germline, CDR1 is SGDLS and CDR2 YYNGEE. This CDR3 has 15 residues. CDR3 loop: CVSSVGGAWRNEQFF. The CDR3 nucleotides read TGTGTCAGCAGCGTAGGAGGGGCGTGGAGGAATGAGCAGTTCTTC.

The V gene is TRBV20-1, the J gene TRBJ2-5; 9 bases agree with TRBD1. CDR3 length: 13 residues. Germline values: CDR1 DFQATT, CDR2 SNEGSKA (reference sequence). V lost 5 bases to trimming and J lost 3 bases; unmatched junction nucleotides: 4. CDR3 amino acids: CSAFTGGEETQYF. The CDR3 DNA follows: TGCAGTGCTTTTACAGGGGGCGAAGAGACCCAGTACTTC.

This clonotype was seen more than once but under ten times. The rearrangement links TRBV6-5 to TRBJ2-1; TRBD2 matches 14 bases. The germline V gene encodes CDR1 MNHEY and CDR2 SVGAGI. CDR3 size: 17 residues. The ends lost 0 bases at V and 7 bases at J; junction bases unmatched: 5. CDR3 in DNA: TGTGCCAGCAGTTACTCAGTCGGGACTAGCGGGAGTAATGAGCAGTTCTTC. Translated: CASSYSVGTSGSNEQFF.

This clonotype was seen at least ten times. J is TRBJ2-2 and V is TRBV12-3 or TRBV12-4; no reliable D call. Trimming took off 6 bases at V and 1 base at J, with 9 bases between the two ends. The CDR3 totals 14 residues. The CDR3 coding sequence is TGTGCCAGCAGCTTATGGGGGAACACCGGGGAGCTGTTTTTT. As protein: CASSLWGNTGELFF.

This clonotype has at least ten counts. The chain uses TRBV15 and TRBJ2-7; 7 bases line up with TRBD2. The CDR3 is made up of 15 amino acids. CDR1 is LNHNV, CDR2 YYDKDF, per germline (reference sequence). V lost 0 bases, J lost 2 bases, and 4 bases stayed unmatched. The CDR3 region is CATSREGGSTYEQYF. DNA for the CDR3: TGTGCCACCAGCAGAGAGGGGGGGTCCACCTACGAGCAGTACTTC. Combining the CDR3 with reference TRBV15 and TRBJ2-7 gives the whole variable domain DAMVIQNPRYQVTQFGKPVTLSCSQTLNHNVMYWYQQKSSQAPKLLFHYYDKDFNNEADTPDNFQSRRPNTSFCFLDIRSPGLGDTAMYLCATSREGGSTYEQYFGPGTRLTVT.

Only a few counts were recorded for this clonotype. The chain uses TRBV5-1 and TRBJ2-3, with 8 positions matching TRBD2. Germline CDR1 SGHRS, CDR2 YFSETQ. CDR3 size: 15 residues. Trimming removed 4 bases from V and 4 bases from J; junction bases left unmatched: 8. The CDR3, as DNA: TGCGCCAGCAGCAGCCCGGGGGGGCATCCAGATACGCAGTATTTT. This translates into CASSSPGGHPDTQYF.

In this sample, this clonotype turned up many times. The V gene is TRBV6-6, the J gene TRBJ2-1, with D hard to call. The V and J ends lost 2 bases and 5 bases respectively, with 19 bases between them. Germline-derived CDR1 and CDR2 are MNHNY and SVGAGI (reference sequence). The CDR3 totals 17 residues. CDR3 sequence reads: CASSYSYDAHLDNEQFF. The CDR3 region has the DNA TGTGCCAGCAGTTACAGTTACGACGCACACCTAGACAATGAGCAGTTCTTC.

This clonotype was seen more than once but under ten times. The rearrangement joins TRBV25-1 to TRBJ1-2; D ambiguous. Germline loops: CDR1 MGHDK, CDR2 SYGVNS. Trimming left V 2 bases short and J 7 bases short, with 11 bases between. The CDR3 is made up of 13 amino acids. Here the CDR3 reads CASSELWGFGYTF. Written as DNA, the CDR3 is TGTGCCAGCAGTGAACTGTGGGGATTTGGCTACACCTTC.

In this sample, this clonotype turned up many times. This chain uses TRBV7-2 with TRBJ2-1; D is uncertain. Germline CDR1 and CDR2: SGHTA and FQGNSA. The V and J ends lost 3 bases and 9 bases respectively, with 9 bases between them. The CDR3 spans 12 residues. Here the CDR3 reads CASSLLVAEQFF. The CDR3 DNA sequence: TGTGCCAGCAGCTTGCTAGTGGCTGAGCAGTTCTTC.

The chain is built from TRBV19 and TRBJ1-2; 8 positions match TRBD1. The CDR3 length is 15 residues. In germline, CDR1 is LNHDA, CDR2 SQIVND (reference sequence). V dropped 0 bases and J dropped 7; count of bases not matched to a gene: 7. The CDR3 is CASSIENRGIGGYTF. The DNA for the CDR3 is TGTGCCAGTAGTATAGAAAACAGGGGGATTGGTGGCTACACCTTC.

The table lists this clonotype with many counts. Germline is not matched at one junction end, which may reflect a read error. V usage is TRBV20-1 and J usage is TRBJ2-7, with 7 positions matching TRBD1. The CDR3 length is 14 residues. The germline gives CDR1 DFQATT, CDR2 SNEGSKA (reference sequence). The CDR3 region has the DNA TGCAGTGCTGGAGACAGGGACAGCTCCTACGAGCAGTACTTC. Translating gives CSAGDRDSSYEQYF.

The rearrangement joins TRBV4-1 to TRBJ1-5; D might be TRBD1 (6 bases). Germline lookup yields CDR1 MGHRA and CDR2 YSYEKL. This CDR3 contains 14 residues. Trimming left V 0 bases short and J 7 bases short, with 10 bases between. This CDR3 is CASSQDRQGQPQHF. The CDR3 nucleotides are TGCGCCAGCAGCCAAGATCGGCAGGGGCAGCCCCAGCATTTT.